These T cell receptor beta chains were read from a single sample in a study of T-cell memory formation after mild COVID-19. TCRdb ran MiXCR on the 5' RACE reads and lists one entry per CDR3 protein. The sample lists approximately 260,000 distinct CDR3 sequences, about 17% occurring once. What was sequenced was PBMCs or a T cell subset sorted from them (not recorded which). The receptors derive from a man aged 18-30 years who had mild COVID-19 (a few samples of this study predate the infection). Cell type and time point are not known. Each CDR3 is given with its conserved first and last residue. The D gene is left open where the match is weak. For some rows the clone size is stated as once, few or many, or as a class when expanded; others skip it.

clone_size,d_call,v_call,j_call,cdr3_aa,cdr3_nt
few,.,TRBV5-1,TRBJ2-5,CASSLTDGFAQTQYF,TGCGCCAGCAGCCTTACGGACGGATTCGCCCAGACCCAGTACTTC
few,TRBD1,TRBV7-9,TRBJ2-5,CASSFQDRAETQYF,TGTGCCAGCAGCTTCCAAGACAGGGCAGAGACCCAGTACTTC
once,TRBD2,TRBV20-1,TRBJ2-5,CSASATSGAQDTQYF,TGCAGTGCTAGTGCCACTAGCGGGGCCCAAGATACCCAGTACTTC
few,TRBD2,TRBV7-3,TRBJ2-5,CASSRGEGTTQYF,TGTGCCAGCAGCCGGGGGGAAGGAACGACCCAGTACTTC
.,TRBD1,TRBV5-1,TRBJ2-5,CASSKRTGLEETQYF,TGCGCCAGCAGCAAGCGGACAGGGCTCGAAGAGACCCAGTACTTC
.,.,TRBV6-2/TRBV6-3,TRBJ2-5,CASSYLQGGETQYF,TGTGCCAGCAGTTACCTCCAGGGGGGGGAGACCCAGTACTTC
few,.,TRBV4-3,TRBJ1-2,CASSQDPVSHGYTF,TGCGCCAGCAGCCAAGATCCGGTCTCGCATGGCTACACCTTC
.,.,TRBV4-1,TRBJ2-1,CASSQGGGGYEQFF,TGCGCCAGCAGCCAAGGGGGAGGAGGGTATGAGCAGTTCTTC
few,.,TRBV11-3,TRBJ2-1,CASTLPGHEQFF,TGTGCCAGCACGCTGCCCGGCCATGAGCAGTTCTTC
.,.,TRBV7-9,TRBJ1-1,CASSSGVGSLNTEAFF,TGTGCCAGCAGCTCAGGTGTGGGCAGCCTGAACACTGAAGCTTTCTTT
.,.,TRBV5-6,TRBJ1-1,CASSTATEAFF,TGTGCCAGCTCGACAGCCACTGAAGCTTTCTTT
.,.,TRBV7-9,TRBJ1-2,CASNQKQPEDSRYGYTF,TGTGCCAGCAACCAGAAACAACCTGAGGACAGTAGATATGGCTACACCTTC
.,.,TRBV20-1,TRBJ1-6,CSAPEEGSLHF,TGCAGTGCCCCGGAAGAAGGATCCCTCCACTTT
.,.,TRBV7-2,TRBJ1-2,CASSPSGPGGYTF,TGTGCCAGCAGCCCTTCGGGACCCGGTGGCTACACCTTC
.,TRBD1,TRBV12-3/TRBV12-4,TRBJ2-1,CASTGDSDNEQFF,TGTGCCAGCACCGGGGACAGCGACAATGAGCAGTTCTTC
.,TRBD1,TRBV6-5,TRBJ1-3,CASRQGSGNTIYF,TGTGCCAGCAGACAGGGGTCTGGAAACACCATATATTTT
many,.,TRBV4-3,TRBJ2-5,CASSRGQQETQYF,TGCGCCAGCAGCCGCGGGCAGCAAGAGACCCAGTACTTC
.,TRBD1,TRBV4-1,TRBJ2-3,CASSSSDRPSTDTQYF,TGCGCCAGCAGCAGCTCGGACAGGCCTAGCACAGATACGCAGTATTTT
.,.,TRBV5-1,TRBJ1-1,CASSDGSVNTEAFF,TGCGCCAGCAGCGACGGGTCGGTGAACACTGAAGCTTTCTTT
few,.,TRBV6-5,TRBJ1-2,CASIDLGGSRNGGYTF,TGTGCCAGCATCGACCTTGGGGGGAGTAGAAACGGTGGCTACACCTTC
few,.,TRBV7-9,TRBJ2-1,CASSPPPRLLYNEQFF,TGTGCCAGCAGCCCACCCCCACGGCTTCTCTACAATGAGCAGTTCTTC
.,.,TRBV5-1,TRBJ2-7,CASSLKGGTGEQYF,TGCGCCAGCAGCTTGAAAGGGGGGACCGGTGAGCAGTACTTC
.,TRBD1,TRBV5-6,TRBJ1-1,CASSLGTGAEAFF,TGTGCCAGCAGCTTGGGGACAGGGGCTGAAGCTTTCTTT
.,.,TRBV18,TRBJ2-3,CASSSLGGQTDTQYF,TGTGCCAGCTCATCTTTGGGGGGGCAAACAGATACGCAGTATTTT
.,.,TRBV6-6,TRBJ2-3,CASSPWKASTDTQYF,TGTGCCAGCAGCCCGTGGAAAGCTAGCACAGATACGCAGTATTTT
few,TRBD1,TRBV27,TRBJ2-7,CASSLWTGTYEQYF,TGTGCCAGCAGTTTATGGACAGGTACCTACGAGCAGTACTTC
.,TRBD1,TRBV5-1,TRBJ2-1,CASSLGGTVYNEQFF,TGCGCCAGCAGCTTGGGGGGGACAGTATACAATGAGCAGTTCTTC
.,.,TRBV12-3/TRBV12-4,TRBJ2-7,CASSFEYGQYF,TGTGCCAGCAGTTTTGAATATGGGCAGTACTTC
few,TRBD1,TRBV6-6,TRBJ2-7,CASSSPGQGPREQYF,TGTGCCAGCAGTTCTCCGGGACAGGGGCCTCGGGAGCAGTACTTC
.,TRBD2,TRBV11-2,TRBJ2-1,CASSLMLPTSGTYNEQFF,TGTGCCAGCAGCTTAATGCTTCCAACTAGCGGCACCTACAATGAGCAGTTCTTC
.,TRBD1,TRBV5-1,TRBJ1-5,CASSPWGQGNQPQHF,TGCGCCAGCAGCCCCTGGGGACAGGGCAATCAGCCCCAGCATTTT
.,.,TRBV7-6,TRBJ2-2,CASSSFLNTGELFF,TGTGCCAGCAGCTCGTTCTTGAACACCGGGGAGCTGTTTTTT
few,.,TRBV24-1,TRBJ1-1,CATSDLRGTEAFF,TGTGCCACCAGTGATTTACGGGGCACTGAAGCTTTCTTT
.,TRBD2,TRBV20-1,TRBJ2-5,CSAPRGTSGGEQETQYF,TGCAGTGCCCCGCGGGGGACTAGCGGGGGTGAACAAGAGACCCAGTACTTC
few,.,TRBV6-5,TRBJ1-2,CASSRTGKDYGYTF,TGTGCCAGCAGCCGCACAGGGAAGGACTATGGCTACACCTTC
few,.,TRBV4-1,TRBJ2-7,CASSQAKGMYEQYF,TGCGCCAGCAGCCAAGCAAAGGGAATGTACGAGCAGTACTTC
few,.,TRBV28,TRBJ1-1,CATSGVLNTEAFF,TGTGCCACTTCAGGGGTACTGAACACTGAAGCTTTCTTT
few,.,TRBV7-2,TRBJ2-1,CASSLYGTGNNEQFF,TGTGCCAGCAGCTTATACGGTACAGGGAATAATGAGCAGTTCTTC
few,TRBD1,TRBV20-1,TRBJ1-2,CSAREDRDYGYTF,TGCAGTGCTAGAGAGGACAGGGACTATGGCTACACCTTC
few,.,TRBV15,TRBJ1-6,CATSRGGPRGTVSAPLHF,TGTGCCACCAGCAGAGGGGGACCCAGGGGTACGGTGTCTGCACCCCTCCACTTT
few,.,TRBV4-2,TRBJ1-1,CASSQDPRIEAFF,TGTGCCAGCAGCCAAGATCCGCGGATCGAAGCTTTCTTT
few,.,TRBV6-6,TRBJ2-7,CASSYSYRGEQYF,TGTGCCAGCAGTTACTCCTATAGGGGCGAGCAGTACTTC
few,TRBD2,TRBV19,TRBJ2-7,CASRPGGALAYEQYF,TGTGCCAGTCGCCCCGGGGGGGCCCTCGCCTACGAGCAGTACTTC
.,.,TRBV12-3/TRBV12-4,TRBJ2-7,CASSLVPGEEQYF,TGTGCCAGCAGTTTAGTTCCAGGTGAAGAGCAGTACTTC
many,.,TRBV27,TRBJ1-4,CASSLGEATNEKLFF,TGTGCCAGCAGCCTGGGGGAGGCAACTAATGAAAAACTGTTTTTT
.,TRBD1,TRBV10-3,TRBJ1-1,CAIKLRQGHNTEAFF,TGTGCCATCAAGCTGAGACAGGGACACAACACTGAAGCTTTCTTT
many,TRBD2,TRBV7-2,TRBJ2-3,CASSPSGGRADTQYF,TGTGCCAGCAGCCCTAGCGGGGGTAGGGCAGATACGCAGTATTTT
few,.,TRBV15,TRBJ2-2,CATSRGVDGELFF,TGTGCCACCAGCAGAGGAGTGGACGGGGAGCTGTTTTTT
few,.,TRBV6-5,TRBJ1-2,CASIDPRGRGYTF,TGTGCCAGCATCGATCCCAGGGGACGGGGCTACACCTTC
few,TRBD2,TRBV4-2,TRBJ2-1,CASSPYLAGSDNEQFF,TGTGCCAGCAGCCCTTATCTAGCGGGTTCAGACAATGAGCAGTTCTTC
few,TRBD2,TRBV4-1,TRBJ2-1,CASSQDRGLAGNEQFF,TGCGCCAGCAGCCAAGATCGTGGGCTAGCGGGGAATGAGCAGTTCTTC
.,TRBD1,TRBV7-9,TRBJ2-5,CASSVTGTGYPGETQYF,TGTGCCAGCAGCGTCACCGGGACAGGCTACCCTGGAGAGACCCAGTACTTC
many,.,TRBV6-5,TRBJ2-5,CASSYSIGGREGQYF,TGTGCCAGCAGTTACTCAATCGGGGGCAGGGAGGGCCAGTACTTC